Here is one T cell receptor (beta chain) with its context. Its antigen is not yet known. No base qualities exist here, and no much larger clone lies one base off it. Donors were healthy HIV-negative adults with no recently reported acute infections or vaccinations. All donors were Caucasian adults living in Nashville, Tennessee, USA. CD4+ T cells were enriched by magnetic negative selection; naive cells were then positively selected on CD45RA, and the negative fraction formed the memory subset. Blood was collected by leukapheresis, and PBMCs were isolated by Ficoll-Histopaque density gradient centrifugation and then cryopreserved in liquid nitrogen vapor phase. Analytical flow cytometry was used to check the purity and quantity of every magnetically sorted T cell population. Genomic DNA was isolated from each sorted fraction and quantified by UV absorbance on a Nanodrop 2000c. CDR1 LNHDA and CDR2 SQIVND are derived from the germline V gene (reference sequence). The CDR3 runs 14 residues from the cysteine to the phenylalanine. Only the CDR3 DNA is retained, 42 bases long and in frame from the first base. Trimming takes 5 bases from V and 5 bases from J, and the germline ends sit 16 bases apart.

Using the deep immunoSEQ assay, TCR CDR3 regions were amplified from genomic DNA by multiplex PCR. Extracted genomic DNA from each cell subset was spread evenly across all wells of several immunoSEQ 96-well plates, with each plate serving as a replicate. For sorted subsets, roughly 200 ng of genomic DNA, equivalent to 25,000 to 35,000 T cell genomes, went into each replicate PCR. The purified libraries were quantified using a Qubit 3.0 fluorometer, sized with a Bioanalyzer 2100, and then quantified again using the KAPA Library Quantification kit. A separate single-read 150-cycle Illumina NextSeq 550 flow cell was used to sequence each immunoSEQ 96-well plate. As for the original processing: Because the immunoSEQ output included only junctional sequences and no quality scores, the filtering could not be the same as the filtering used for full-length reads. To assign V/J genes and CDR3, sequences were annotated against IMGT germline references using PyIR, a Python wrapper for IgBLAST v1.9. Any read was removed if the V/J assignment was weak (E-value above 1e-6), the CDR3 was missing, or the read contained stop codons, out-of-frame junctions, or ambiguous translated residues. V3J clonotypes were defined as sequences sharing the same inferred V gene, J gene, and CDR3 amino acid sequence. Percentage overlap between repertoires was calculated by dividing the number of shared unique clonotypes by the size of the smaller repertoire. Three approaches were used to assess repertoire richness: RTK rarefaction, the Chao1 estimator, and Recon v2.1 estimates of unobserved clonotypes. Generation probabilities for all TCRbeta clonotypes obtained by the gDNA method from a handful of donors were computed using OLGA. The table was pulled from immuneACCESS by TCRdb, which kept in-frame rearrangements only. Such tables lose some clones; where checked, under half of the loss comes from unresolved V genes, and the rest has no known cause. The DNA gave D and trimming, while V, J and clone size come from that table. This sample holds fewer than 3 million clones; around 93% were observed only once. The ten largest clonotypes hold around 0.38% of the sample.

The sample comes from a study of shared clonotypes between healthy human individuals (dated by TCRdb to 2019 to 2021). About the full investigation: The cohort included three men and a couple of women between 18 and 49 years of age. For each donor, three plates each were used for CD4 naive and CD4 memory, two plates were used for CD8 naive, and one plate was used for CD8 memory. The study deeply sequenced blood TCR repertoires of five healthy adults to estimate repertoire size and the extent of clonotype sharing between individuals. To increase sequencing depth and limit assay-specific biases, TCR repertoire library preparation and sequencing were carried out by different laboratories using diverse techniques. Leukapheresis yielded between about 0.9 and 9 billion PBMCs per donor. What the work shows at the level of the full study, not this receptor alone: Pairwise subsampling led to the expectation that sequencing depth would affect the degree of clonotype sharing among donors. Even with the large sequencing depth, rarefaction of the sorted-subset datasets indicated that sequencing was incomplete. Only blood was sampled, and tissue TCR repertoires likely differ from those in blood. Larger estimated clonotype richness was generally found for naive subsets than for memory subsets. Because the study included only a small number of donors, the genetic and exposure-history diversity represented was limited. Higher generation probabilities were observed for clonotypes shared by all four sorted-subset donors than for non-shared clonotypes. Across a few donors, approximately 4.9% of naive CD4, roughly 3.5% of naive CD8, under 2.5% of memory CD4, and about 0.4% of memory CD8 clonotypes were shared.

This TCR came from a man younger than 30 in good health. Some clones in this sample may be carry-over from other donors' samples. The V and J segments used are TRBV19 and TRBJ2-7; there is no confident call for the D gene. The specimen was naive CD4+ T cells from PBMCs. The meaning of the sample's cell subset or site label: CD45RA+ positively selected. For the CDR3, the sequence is CASSRTDGRDEQYF. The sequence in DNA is TGTGCCAGTAGTCGCACGGACGGTCGCGACGAGCAGTACTTC.